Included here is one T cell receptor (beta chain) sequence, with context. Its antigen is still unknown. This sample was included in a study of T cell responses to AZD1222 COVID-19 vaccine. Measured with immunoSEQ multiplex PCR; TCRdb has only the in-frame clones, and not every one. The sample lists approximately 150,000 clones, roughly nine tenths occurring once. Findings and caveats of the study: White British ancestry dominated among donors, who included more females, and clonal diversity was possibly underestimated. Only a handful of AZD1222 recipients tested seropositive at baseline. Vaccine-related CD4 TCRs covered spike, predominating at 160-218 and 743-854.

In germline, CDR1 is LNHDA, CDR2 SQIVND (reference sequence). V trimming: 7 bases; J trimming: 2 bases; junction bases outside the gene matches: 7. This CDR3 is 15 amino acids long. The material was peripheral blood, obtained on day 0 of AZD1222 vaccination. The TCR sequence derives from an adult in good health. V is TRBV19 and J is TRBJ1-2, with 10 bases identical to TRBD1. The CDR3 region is CASTAGTGANYGYTF. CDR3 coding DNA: TGTGCCAGTACTGCCGGGACAGGGGCCAACTATGGCTACACCTTC.